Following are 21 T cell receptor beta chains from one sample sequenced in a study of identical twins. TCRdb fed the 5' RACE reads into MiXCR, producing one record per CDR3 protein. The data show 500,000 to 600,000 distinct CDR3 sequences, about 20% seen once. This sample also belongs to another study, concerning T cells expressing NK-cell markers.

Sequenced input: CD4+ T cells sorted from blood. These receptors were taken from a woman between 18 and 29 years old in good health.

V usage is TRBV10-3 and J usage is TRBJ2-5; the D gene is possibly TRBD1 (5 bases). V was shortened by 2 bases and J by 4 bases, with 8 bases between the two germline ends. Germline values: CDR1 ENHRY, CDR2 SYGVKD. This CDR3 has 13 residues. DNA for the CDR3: TGTGCCATCAGTGAGGCTACAGGAGAGACCCAGTACTTC. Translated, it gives CAISEATGETQYF.

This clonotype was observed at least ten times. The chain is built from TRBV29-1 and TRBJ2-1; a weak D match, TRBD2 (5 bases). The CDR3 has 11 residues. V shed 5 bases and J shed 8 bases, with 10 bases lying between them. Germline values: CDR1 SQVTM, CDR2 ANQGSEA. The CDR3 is CSVQTGYEQFF. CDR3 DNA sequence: TGCAGCGTTCAGACGGGGTATGAGCAGTTCTTC.

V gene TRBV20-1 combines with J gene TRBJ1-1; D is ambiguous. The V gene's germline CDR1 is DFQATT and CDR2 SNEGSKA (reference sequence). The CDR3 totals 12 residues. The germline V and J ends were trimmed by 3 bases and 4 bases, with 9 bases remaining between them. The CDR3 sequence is CSARGSGTEAFF. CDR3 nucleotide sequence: TGCAGTGCTAGGGGGTCCGGCACTGAAGCTTTCTTT.

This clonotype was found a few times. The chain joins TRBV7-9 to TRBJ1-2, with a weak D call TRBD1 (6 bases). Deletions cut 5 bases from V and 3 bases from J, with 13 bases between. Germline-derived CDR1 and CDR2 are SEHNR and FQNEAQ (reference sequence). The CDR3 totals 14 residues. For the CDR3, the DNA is TGTGCCAGCAGCAACTCGGGGGCTGACTATGGCTACACCTTC. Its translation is CASSNSGADYGYTF.

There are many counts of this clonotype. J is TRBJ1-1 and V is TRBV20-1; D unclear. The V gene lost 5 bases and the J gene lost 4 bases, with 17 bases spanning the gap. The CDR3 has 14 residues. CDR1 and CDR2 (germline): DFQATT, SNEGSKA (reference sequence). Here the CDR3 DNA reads TGCAGTGCTCCGCAAGTTACGTACGGCACTGAAGCTTTCTTT. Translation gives CSAPQVTYGTEAFF.

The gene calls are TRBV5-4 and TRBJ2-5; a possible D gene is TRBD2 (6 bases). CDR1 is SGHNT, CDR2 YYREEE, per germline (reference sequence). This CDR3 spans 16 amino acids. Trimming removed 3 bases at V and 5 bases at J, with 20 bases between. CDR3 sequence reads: CASSWAGIAPGETQYF. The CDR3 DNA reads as TGTGCCAGCAGCTGGGCGGGAATTGCCCCTGGGGAGACCCAGTACTTC.

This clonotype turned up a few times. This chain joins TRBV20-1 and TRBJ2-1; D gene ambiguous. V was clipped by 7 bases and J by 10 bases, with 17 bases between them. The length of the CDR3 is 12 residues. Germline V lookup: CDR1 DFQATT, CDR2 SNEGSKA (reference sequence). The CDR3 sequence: CSVRRLLGEQFF. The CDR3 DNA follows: TGCAGTGTCAGACGTTTGCTGGGGGAGCAGTTCTTC.

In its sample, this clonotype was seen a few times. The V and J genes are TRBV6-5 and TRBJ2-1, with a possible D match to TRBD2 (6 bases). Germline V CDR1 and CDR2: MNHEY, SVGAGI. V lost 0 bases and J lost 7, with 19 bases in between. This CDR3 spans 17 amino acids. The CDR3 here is CASSYSRTGAGSNEQFF. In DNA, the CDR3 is TGTGCCAGCAGTTACTCTCGAACCGGGGCGGGAAGTAATGAGCAGTTCTTC.

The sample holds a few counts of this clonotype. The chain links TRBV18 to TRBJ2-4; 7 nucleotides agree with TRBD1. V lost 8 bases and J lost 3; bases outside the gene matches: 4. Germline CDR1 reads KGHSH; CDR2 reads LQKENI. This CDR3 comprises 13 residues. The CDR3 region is CASRGQIKNIQYF. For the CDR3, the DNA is TGTGCCAGCCGGGGACAGATCAAAAACATTCAGTACTTC.

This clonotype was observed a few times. The chain's CDR3 is CASSQERQPGGHDTQYF. The CDR3 DNA reads as TGCGCCAGCAGCCAAGAAAGGCAGCCAGGGGGTCATGATACGCAGTATTTT. The chain is built from TRBV4-1 and TRBJ2-3; 7 bases match TRBD1. Germline CDR1 is MGHRA and CDR2 is YSYEKL. The CDR3 totals 17 residues. V lost 0 bases, J lost 6 bases, and 12 bases stayed unmatched.

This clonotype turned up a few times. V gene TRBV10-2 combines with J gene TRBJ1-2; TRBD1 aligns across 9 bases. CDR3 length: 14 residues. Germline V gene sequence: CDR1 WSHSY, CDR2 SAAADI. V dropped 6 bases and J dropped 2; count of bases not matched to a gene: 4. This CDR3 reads CASSGQGSNYGYTF. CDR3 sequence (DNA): TGCGCCAGCAGCGGACAGGGGTCCAACTATGGCTACACCTTC.

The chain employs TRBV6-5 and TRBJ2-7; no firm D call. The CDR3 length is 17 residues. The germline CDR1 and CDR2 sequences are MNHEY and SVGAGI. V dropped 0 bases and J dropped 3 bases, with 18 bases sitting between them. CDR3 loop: CASSYSMGSGRSYEQYF. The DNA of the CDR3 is TGTGCCAGCAGTTACTCGATGGGATCGGGCAGAAGCTACGAGCAGTACTTC.

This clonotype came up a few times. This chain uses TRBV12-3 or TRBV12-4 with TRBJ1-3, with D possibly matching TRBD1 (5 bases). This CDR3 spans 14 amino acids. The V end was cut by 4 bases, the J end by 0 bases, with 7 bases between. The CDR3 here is CASSYGGSGNTIYF. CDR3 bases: TGTGCCAGCAGTTACGGGGGCTCTGGAAACACCATATATTTT.

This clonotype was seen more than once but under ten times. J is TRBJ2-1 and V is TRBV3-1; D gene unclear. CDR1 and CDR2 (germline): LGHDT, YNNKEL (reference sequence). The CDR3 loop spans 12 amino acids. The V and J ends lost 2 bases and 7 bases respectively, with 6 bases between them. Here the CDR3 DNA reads TGTGCCAGCAGCCAACTCGGGAATGAGCAGTTCTTC. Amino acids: CASSQLGNEQFF.

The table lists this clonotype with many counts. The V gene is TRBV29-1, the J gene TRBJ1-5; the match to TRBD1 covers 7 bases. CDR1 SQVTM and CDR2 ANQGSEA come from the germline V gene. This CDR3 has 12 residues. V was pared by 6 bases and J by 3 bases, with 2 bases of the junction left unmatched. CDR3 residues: CSVGTDNQPQHF. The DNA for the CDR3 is TGCAGCGTAGGGACAGACAATCAGCCCCAGCATTTT.

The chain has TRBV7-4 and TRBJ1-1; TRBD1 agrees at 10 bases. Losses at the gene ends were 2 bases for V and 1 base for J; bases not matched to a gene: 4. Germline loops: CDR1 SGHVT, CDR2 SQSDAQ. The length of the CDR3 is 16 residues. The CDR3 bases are TGTGCCAGCAGCTTATCCCGGGACAGGGGGAACACTGAAGCTTTCTTT. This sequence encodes CASSLSRDRGNTEAFF. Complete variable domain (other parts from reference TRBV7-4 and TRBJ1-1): GAGVSQSPRYKVAKRGRDVALRCDSISGHVTLYWYRQTLGQGSEVLTYSQSDAQRDKSGRPSGRFSAERPERSVSTLKIQRTEQGDSAVYLCASSLSRDRGNTEAFFGQGTRLTVV.

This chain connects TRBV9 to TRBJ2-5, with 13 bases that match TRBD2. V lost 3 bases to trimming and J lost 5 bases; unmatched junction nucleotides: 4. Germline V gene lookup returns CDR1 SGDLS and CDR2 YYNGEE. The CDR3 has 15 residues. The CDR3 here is CASSAGLAGRETQYF. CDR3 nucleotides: TGTGCCAGCAGCGCGGGACTAGCGGGAAGGGAGACCCAGTACTTC.

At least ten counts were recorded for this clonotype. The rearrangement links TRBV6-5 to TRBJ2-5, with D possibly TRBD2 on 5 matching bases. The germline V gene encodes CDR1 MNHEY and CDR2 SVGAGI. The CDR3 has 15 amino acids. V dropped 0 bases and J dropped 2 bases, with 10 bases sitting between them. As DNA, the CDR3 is TGTGCCAGCAGTTACTCGGGAGAGAGGCAAGAGACCCAGTACTTC. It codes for CASSYSGERQETQYF.

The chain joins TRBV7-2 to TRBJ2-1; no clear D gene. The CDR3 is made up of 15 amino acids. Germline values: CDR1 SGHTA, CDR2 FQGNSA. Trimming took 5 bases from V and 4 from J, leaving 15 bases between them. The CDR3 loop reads CASSTKSRVYNEQFF. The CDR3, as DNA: TGTGCCAGCAGCACCAAAAGCCGGGTTTACAATGAGCAGTTCTTC.

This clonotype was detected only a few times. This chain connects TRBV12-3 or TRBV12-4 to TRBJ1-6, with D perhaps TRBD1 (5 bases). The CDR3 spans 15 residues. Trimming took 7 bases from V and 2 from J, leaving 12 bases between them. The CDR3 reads CASNAPTAYNSPLHF. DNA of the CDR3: TGTGCCAGCAACGCACCGACAGCCTATAATTCACCCCTCCACTTT.

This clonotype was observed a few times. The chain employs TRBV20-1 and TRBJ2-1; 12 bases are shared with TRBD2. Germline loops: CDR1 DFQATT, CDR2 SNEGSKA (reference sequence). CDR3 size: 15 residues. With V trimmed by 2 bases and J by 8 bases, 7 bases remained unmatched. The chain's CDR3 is CSARPTSGSWHEQFF. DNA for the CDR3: TGCAGTGCTAGACCGACTAGCGGGAGCTGGCATGAGCAGTTCTTC.